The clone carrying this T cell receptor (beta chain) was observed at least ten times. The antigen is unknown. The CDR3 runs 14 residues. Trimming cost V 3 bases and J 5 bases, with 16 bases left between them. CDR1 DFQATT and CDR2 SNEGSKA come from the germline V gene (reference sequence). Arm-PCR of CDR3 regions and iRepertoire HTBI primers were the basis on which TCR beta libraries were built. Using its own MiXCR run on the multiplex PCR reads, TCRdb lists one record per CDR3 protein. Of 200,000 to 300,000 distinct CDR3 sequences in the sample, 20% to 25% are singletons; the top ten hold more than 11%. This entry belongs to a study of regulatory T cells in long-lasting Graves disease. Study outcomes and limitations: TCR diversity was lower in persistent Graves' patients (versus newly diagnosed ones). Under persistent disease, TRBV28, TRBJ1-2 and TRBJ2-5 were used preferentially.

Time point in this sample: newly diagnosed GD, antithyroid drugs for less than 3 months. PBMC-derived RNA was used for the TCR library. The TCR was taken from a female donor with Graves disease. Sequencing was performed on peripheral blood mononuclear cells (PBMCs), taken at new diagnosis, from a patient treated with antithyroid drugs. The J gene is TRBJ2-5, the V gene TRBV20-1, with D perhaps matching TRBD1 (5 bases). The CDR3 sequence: CSARDTWVGETQYF. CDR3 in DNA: TGCAGTGCTAGGGACACATGGGTCGGGGAGACCCAGTACTTC.